Below are 20 T cell receptor beta chains sequenced from a single sample in a study of regulatory T cells in long-lasting Graves disease. Time point in this sample: persistent/refractory GD, antithyroid drugs over 5 years with positive TRAb. Extracted RNA from PBMCs served as the source of the TCR library. According to the study, TCR beta libraries were built with iRepertoire HTBI primers and CDR3-region Arm-PCR. TCRdb re-derived calls from the multiplex PCR reads in MiXCR, one entry per CDR3 protein. The sample shows about 450,000 distinct CDR3 sequences, around 20% of them seen only once. Sequences were derived from peripheral blood mononuclear cells (PBMCs), sampled when the disease was refractory, from a patient treated with antithyroid drugs. The receptors here all came from a female donor with Graves disease.

This clonotype was seen only a few times. V gene TRBV7-2 combines with J gene TRBJ1-6; TRBD1 agrees at 8 bases. This CDR3 has 17 amino acids. V gave up 3 bases and J gave up 7 bases; unmatched junction bases: 11. Germline CDR1 reads SGHTA; CDR2 reads FQGNSA. The DNA of the CDR3 is TGTGCCAGCAGCTTTCCCCGGGACAGGCTAACCAATTCACCCCTCCACTTT. Protein sequence: CASSFPRDRLTNSPLHF.

Concerning this clonotype itself: A read error may produce the germline difference seen at one junction end. The chain employs TRBV10-3 and TRBJ1-1; the match to TRBD1 covers 10 bases. CDR3 length: 15 amino acids. Germline assignment: CDR1 ENHRY and CDR2 SYGVKD. The CDR3 bases are TGTGCCATCAGTGCACGGGACAGGGGTGTCACTGAAGCTTCCTTT. Amino acids: CAISARDRGVTEASF.

Concerning this clonotype: This likely stems from a read error, as it lies one base from a far larger clone. This chain joins TRBV6-5 and TRBJ1-1, with D maybe TRBD1 (6 bases). The CDR3 extends over 15 amino acids. Trimming took off 7 bases at V and 0 bases at J, with 15 bases between the two ends. Germline V CDR1 and CDR2: MNHEY, SVGAGI. CDR3 residues: CASTTWTAMNTEAFF. The CDR3 nucleotides are TGTGCCAGCACCACCTGGACAGCGATGAACACTGAAGCTTTCTTT.

This chain links TRBV19 with TRBJ2-3; 13 bases are shared with TRBD2. Germline V gives CDR1 LNHDA, CDR2 SQIVND (reference sequence). This CDR3 is 18 amino acids long. Germline trimming cut 5 bases from V and 5 bases from J; bases unmatched to any gene: 13. CDR3 in amino acids: CASSPLAGGPKSGDTQYF. Here the CDR3 DNA reads TGTGCCAGTAGTCCACTAGCGGGAGGGCCTAAGTCGGGAGATACGCAGTATTTT.

There are many counts of this clonotype. The CDR3 here is CASNSEGAANTGELFF. CDR3 sequence (DNA): TGTGCCAGCAACTCCGAAGGGGCAGCGAACACCGGGGAGCTGTTTTTT. The chain recombines TRBV28 with TRBJ2-2, with D tentatively TRBD1 (5 bases). CDR1 and CDR2 from the germline V gene are MDHEN and SYDVKM. With 7 bases removed from V and 0 bases from J, the gap between germline ends came to 15 bases. The CDR3 covers 16 residues.

This sequence joins TRBV11-2 and TRBJ2-7; 8 bases fit TRBD2. V dropped 0 bases and J dropped 9; count of bases not matched to a gene: 7. The CDR3 loop spans 14 amino acids. CDR1 and CDR2 (germline): SGHAT, FQNNGV. CDR3 sequence: CASSLDPAGVAQYF. CDR3 DNA: TGTGCCAGCAGCTTAGATCCAGCGGGAGTGGCGCAGTACTTC.

The rearrangement uses TRBV12-3 or TRBV12-4 and TRBJ2-5; TRBD1 might be the D (6 bases). The DNA end lines up better with TRBJ2-1; the J call may be wrong. This CDR3 is built from 12 residues. The CDR3 DNA reads TGTGCCAGCAGTTTAAGGGGGTTAGAGCAGTTCTTC. Translation: CASSLRGLEQFF.

The chain couples TRBV2 to TRBJ2-1; no clear D gene. The V end lost 1 base, the J end lost 5 bases, and 9 bases lay between the germline ends. CDR1 SNHLY and CDR2 FYNNEI come from the germline V gene. CDR3 size: 14 residues. The CDR3 loop is CASSEVPQNNEQFF. The CDR3 coding sequence is TGTGCCAGCAGTGAAGTCCCACAAAACAATGAGCAGTTCTTC.

There are many counts of this clonotype. The V gene is TRBV24-1, the J gene TRBJ1-1; weak D call: TRBD1 (5 bases). V was trimmed by 3 bases and J by 6 bases, leaving 10 bases between them. The CDR3 is made up of 13 amino acids. CDR1 is KGHDR and CDR2 is SFDVKD in the germline V gene. CDR3 in amino acids: CATSDDSKPEAFF. CDR3 nucleotides: TGTGCCACCAGTGATGACAGCAAGCCTGAAGCTTTCTTT.

The rearrangement links TRBV20-1 to TRBJ1-5; TRBD1 is a possible D gene (6 bases). Trimming stripped 6 bases from V and 4 bases from J, with 16 bases between. CDR3 length: 14 residues. Looked up from germline, CDR1 is DFQATT and CDR2 is SNEGSKA (reference sequence). CDR3 DNA: TGCAGTGCGCGGGGGGGCGGGGGGAATCAGCCCCAGCATTTT. Amino acids: CSARGGGGNQPQHF.

This clonotype showed up many times. CDR3 bases: TGTGCCAGCACAAGGAGGGCAGGCACTAACTATGGCTACACCTTC. Translation gives CASTRRAGTNYGYTF. The chain links TRBV10-3 to TRBJ1-2; no clear D gene. This CDR3 contains 15 residues. The ends were cut back, 10 bases at V and 0 bases at J, with 18 bases in the middle. The germline V gene has CDR1 ENHRY and CDR2 SYGVKD.

A few counts support this clonotype. The rearrangement links TRBV6-1 to TRBJ2-7; a weak D match, TRBD2 (6 bases). Trimming pared 5 bases from V and 6 bases from J, leaving 17 bases between. CDR1 and CDR2 from the germline V gene are MNHNS and SASEGT. The CDR3 loop spans 14 amino acids. CDR3 bases: TGTGCCAGCAGTAAATCCGGGAGAGTGGGCGAGCAGTACTTC. Its protein product is CASSKSGRVGEQYF.

This clonotype was seen a handful of times. CDR3 DNA sequence: TGCGCCAGCAGCCAAGAACGGACCTCGGGAGAGACCCAGTACTTC. Translated: CASSQERTSGETQYF. V usage is TRBV4-3 and J usage is TRBJ2-5; D call uncertain. This CDR3 contains 15 residues. Germline CDR1 LGHNA, CDR2 YSLEER. V lost 0 bases and J 4 bases, leaving 12 bases between the germline ends.

The V gene is TRBV20-1, the J gene TRBJ1-2; 11 positions match TRBD1. V gave up 6 bases and J gave up 2 bases; unmatched junction bases: 5. This CDR3 comprises 14 residues. Germline V gives CDR1 DFQATT, CDR2 SNEGSKA (reference sequence). CDR3 in amino acids: CSAKRDRGNYGYTF. For the CDR3, the DNA is TGCAGTGCCAAAAGGGACAGGGGGAACTATGGCTACACCTTC.

J is TRBJ2-4 and V is TRBV20-1; the match to TRBD2 covers 9 bases. J gave up 3 bases and V 4 bases, and 1 base lay outside the gene matches. Per the germline V gene, CDR1 is DFQATT and CDR2 is SNEGSKA (reference sequence). The CDR3 is 13 residues long. Here the CDR3 DNA reads TGCAGTGCTACTAGCGGGAACAAAAACATTCAGTACTTC. The encoded protein is CSATSGNKNIQYF.

This clonotype was detected only a few times. The junction shows a germline mismatch at one end, possibly a read error. The rearrangement links TRBV24-1 to TRBJ1-5; D perhaps matches TRBD1 (6 bases). The CDR3 is 15 amino acids. Germline CDR1 KGHDR, CDR2 SFDVKD. The CDR3 spells CVTSDLIPQGIPQHF. CDR3 DNA sequence: TGTGTCACCAGTGACCTCATCCCACAGGGAATTCCCCAGCATTTT.

This clonotype was counted ten times or more. This chain connects TRBV7-2 to TRBJ1-1, with D possibly being TRBD1 (6 bases). Looked up from germline, CDR1 is SGHTA and CDR2 is FQGNSA. Trimming pared 5 bases from V and 0 bases from J, leaving 13 bases between. The length of the CDR3 is 15 residues. The CDR3 is CASSPVGGLNTEAFF. The CDR3 DNA follows: TGTGCCAGCAGCCCCGTCGGGGGGCTGAACACTGAAGCTTTCTTT.

This rearrangement joins TRBV11-3 to TRBJ2-1, with TRBD1 matching over 10 bases. Germline loops: CDR1 SGHNT, CDR2 YENEEA. This CDR3 is 15 amino acids long. Trimming removed 6 bases from V and 7 bases from J; junction bases left unmatched: 9. The CDR3 sequence: CASRHRDRGLNEQFF. CDR3 DNA: TGTGCCAGCAGACACCGGGACAGGGGATTAAATGAGCAGTTCTTC.

At least ten counts were recorded for this clonotype. The chain joins TRBV12-3 or TRBV12-4 to TRBJ2-5, with D maybe TRBD1 (5 bases). The CDR3 contains 13 residues. V lost 7 bases to trimming and J lost 4 bases, with 13 bases between them. This CDR3 is CASNPGSSETQYF. The CDR3 nucleotides are TGTGCCAGCAACCCAGGGTCGTCAGAGACCCAGTACTTC.

This clonotype was observed a handful of times. V is TRBV6-1 and J is TRBJ1-4; D remains ambiguous. The germline gives CDR1 MNHNS, CDR2 SASEGT. Trimming left V 5 bases short and J 8 bases short, with 18 bases between. CDR3 length equals 15 residues. This CDR3 is CASSTQAGGGEKLFF. CDR3 bases: TGTGCCAGCAGTACCCAGGCGGGAGGAGGCGAAAAACTGTTTTTT.